Shown below are 14 T cell receptor beta chains from a single sample sequenced in a study of blood T cell repertoires in COVID-19. The table came from immunoSEQ multiplex PCR; TCRdb's copy has only in-frame clones and leaves some out. This table holds about 220,000 clones, about nine tenths found once. Sequenced: PBMCs or T cells enriched from blood (not recorded which). These receptors were collected from a woman aged 40-49 years with acute COVID-19.

This clone was seen once. This rearrangement joins TRBV2 to TRBJ1-3, with 7 nucleotides matching TRBD1. This CDR3 has 13 residues. V lost 9 bases to trimming and J lost 8 bases; unmatched junction nucleotides: 10. Germline lookup yields CDR1 SNHLY and CDR2 FYNNEI. In DNA, the CDR3 is TGTGCCAGGGGAGGCGGGACAGCGGACACCATATATTTT. Translated: CARGGGTADTIYF.

V and J are TRBV7-8 and TRBJ2-1; TRBD2 is a possible D gene (6 bases). The CDR3 spans 12 residues. With 5 bases removed from V and 12 bases from J, the gap between germline ends came to 14 bases. The germline gives CDR1 SGHVS, CDR2 FQNEAQ. The CDR3 sequence is CASSPEGGAQFF. CDR3 nucleotides: TGTGCCAGCAGCCCAGAAGGCGGGGCGCAGTTCTTC.

The CDR3 DNA sequence: TGCGCCAGCACCCTTCTTAGCGGGGGGGCGAACACCGGGGAGCTGTTTTTT. This translates into CASTLLSGGANTGELFF. The rearrangement links TRBV5-1 to TRBJ2-2; 11 nucleotides line up with TRBD2. The CDR3 runs to 17 residues. The trim removed 6 bases at V and 0 bases at J, leaving 7 bases unmatched. The germline gives CDR1 SGHRS, CDR2 YFSETQ.

This chain connects TRBV6-5 to TRBJ1-3; 9 bases line up with TRBD1. The germline V gene encodes CDR1 MNHEY and CDR2 SVGAGI. V shed 5 bases and J 4 bases; nucleotides not matched to a gene: 6. This CDR3 contains 15 residues. The CDR3 sequence: CASSLQGAGGNTIYF. The DNA of the CDR3 is TGTGCCAGCAGTCTACAGGGGGCTGGAGGAAACACCATATATTTT.

This clone has just one count. The rearrangement joins TRBV7-6 to TRBJ2-2, with D tentatively TRBD1 (6 bases). The CDR3 runs 15 residues. Germline values: CDR1 SGHVS, CDR2 FNYEAQ. The V end lost 2 bases, the J end lost 1 base, and 8 bases lay between the germline ends. The CDR3 loop reads CASSLLDRNTGELFF. CDR3 coding DNA: TGTGCCAGCAGCTTATTGGACAGGAACACCGGGGAGCTGTTTTTT. The whole variable domain, remainder taken from reference TRBV7-6 and TRBJ2-2, is GAGVSQSPRYKVTKRGQDVALRCDPISGHVSLYWYRQALGQGPEFLTYFNYEAQQDKSGLPNDRFSAERPEGSISTLTIQRTEQRDSAMYRCASSLLDRNTGELFFGEGSRLTVL.

The chain recombines TRBV7-9 with TRBJ2-7; 9 positions agree with TRBD1. CDR1 SEHNR and CDR2 FQNEAQ come from the germline V gene (reference sequence). CDR3 length: 16 residues. J was trimmed by 1 base and V by 3 bases; bases with no gene match: 7. CDR3 residues: CASSLPGTGPSYEQYF. The CDR3 DNA sequence: TGTGCCAGCAGCTTGCCCGGGACAGGGCCTTCCTACGAGCAGTACTTC.

The chain is built from TRBV5-6 and TRBJ2-1; 12 bases are shared with TRBD2. Losses at the gene ends were 2 bases for V and 7 bases for J; bases not matched to a gene: 4. The CDR3 covers 15 residues. Per germline, CDR1 SGHDT and CDR2 YYEEEE. DNA for the CDR3: TGTGCCAGCAGCTTAGGACTAGCGGGAAAAAATGAGCAGTTCTTC. This translates into CASSLGLAGKNEQFF.

The CDR3 spells CASRRREANEQFF. DNA for the CDR3: TGTGCCAGCCGGCGGCGGGAGGCCAATGAGCAGTTCTTC. V is TRBV5-6 and J is TRBJ2-1; 8 bases agree with TRBD2. Germline CDR1 SGHDT, CDR2 YYEEEE. CDR3 length: 13 residues. Germline trimming cut 7 bases from V and 6 bases from J; bases unmatched to any gene: 6.

The genes are TRBV7-9 and TRBJ1-4; TRBD1 aligns across 11 bases. V lost 8 bases, J lost 7 bases, and 6 bases stayed unmatched. This CDR3 is built from 14 residues. Germline V gene lookup returns CDR1 SEHNR and CDR2 FQNEAQ (reference sequence). Written as DNA, the CDR3 is TGTGCCAGCCGATCCGGGACAGGGGGTGAAAAACTGTTTTTT. Its translation: CASRSGTGGEKLFF.

V gene TRBV5-4 combines with J gene TRBJ1-6; no reliable D call. Per the germline V gene, CDR1 is SGHNT and CDR2 is YYREEE (reference sequence). The CDR3 runs to 14 residues. With 10 bases removed from V and 7 bases from J, the gap between germline ends came to 18 bases. The CDR3 nucleotides read TGTGCCCTTCGTGACTGGCCGAACAATTCACCCCTCCACTTT. Amino acid sequence: CALRDWPNNSPLHF.

The chain employs TRBV5-4 and TRBJ2-1, with 9 bases fitting TRBD2. With V trimmed by 0 bases and J by 6 bases, 4 bases remained unmatched. This CDR3 comprises 15 residues. CDR1 is SGHNT and CDR2 is YYREEE in the germline V gene (reference sequence). CDR3 amino acids: CASSLVAGGLNEQFF. The CDR3 DNA reads TGTGCCAGCAGCTTGGTGGCGGGGGGGCTCAATGAGCAGTTCTTC.

The chain joins TRBV29-1 to TRBJ2-3; the D is unclear. This CDR3 region has 12 residues. V gave up 7 bases and J gave up 2 bases, with 10 bases separating them. Germline values: CDR1 SQVTM, CDR2 ANQGSEA. The CDR3 bases are TGCAGCGCCCTGGGCCTCACAGATACGCAGTATTTT. This codes for CSALGLTDTQYF.

The chain carries TRBV18 and TRBJ1-1; TRBD1 agrees at 7 bases. The CDR3 is 13 amino acids. Trimming cost V 3 bases and J 9 bases; bases outside gene matches: 7. Germline-derived CDR1 and CDR2 are KGHSH and LQKENI. CDR3 amino acids: CASSPEGQTKAFF. The CDR3 bases are TGTGCCAGCTCACCCGAGGGACAGACTAAAGCTTTCTTT. The full variable domain, in which reference TRBV18 and TRBJ1-1 provide the parts outside the CDR3, is NAGVMQNPRHLVRRRGQEARLRCSPMKGHSHVYWYRQLPEEGLKFMVYLQKENIIDESGMPKERFSAEFPKEGPSILRIQQVVRGDSAAYFCASSPEGQTKAFFGQGTRLTVV.

The CDR3 DNA follows: TGTGCCAGTAGTATATTTGGGACAGAGATTATGAACACTGAAGCTTTCTTT. It translates to CASSIFGTEIMNTEAFF. This rearrangement joins TRBV19 to TRBJ1-1, with TRBD1 matching 7 bases. CDR1 is LNHDA, CDR2 SQIVND, per germline (reference sequence). V was clipped by 2 bases and J by 0 bases; unmatched bases: 9. The CDR3 has 17 amino acids.